Below, 18 T cell receptor beta chains from the same sample are listed, as sequenced in a study of T cells in Graves' hyperthyroidism and ophthalmopathy. Amplified TCR beta CDR3 regions derived from RNA transcripts. TCR CDR3 regions were first amplified by RT-PCR with HTBI primers. TCRdb analysed the multiplex PCR reads with MiXCR anew, one entry per CDR3 protein. Here the sample spans about 500,000 distinct CDR3 sequences, roughly 17% being singletons. Sequenced input: blood. These TCRs come from a woman aged 18-29 years with Graves' hyperthyroidism.

The chain employs TRBV5-1 and TRBJ2-3; 15 positions match TRBD2. Germline V CDR1 and CDR2: SGHRS, YFSETQ. V was clipped by 4 bases and J by 9 bases; unmatched bases: 15. There are 18 residues in the CDR3. CDR3 in DNA: TGCGCCAGCAGCGTGGGACTAGCGGGGGGATTAGGGATGGGGACGCAGTATTTT. The encoded protein is CASSVGLAGGLGMGTQYF.

The table lists this clonotype with many counts. The chain is built from TRBV7-6 and TRBJ2-7; 11 nucleotides line up with TRBD1. CDR1 SGHVS and CDR2 FNYEAQ come from the germline V gene. V was pared by 0 bases and J by 5 bases, with 6 bases of the junction left unmatched. This CDR3 has 16 residues. The CDR3 DNA is TGTGCCAGCAGCTTAGCCACCGGGACAGGGGGACACGAGCAGTACTTC. This encodes CASSLATGTGGHEQYF.

Many counts were recorded for this clonotype. The chain has TRBV27 and TRBJ2-7, with D perhaps TRBD2 (6 bases). The CDR3 has 15 amino acids. Trimming left V 8 bases short and J 4 bases short, with 21 bases between. Germline V lookup: CDR1 MNHEY, CDR2 SMNVEV (reference sequence). Written as DNA, the CDR3 is TGTGCCAGCCGACGAAATAGCGGCGGGAATTACGAGCAGTACTTC. As protein: CASRRNSGGNYEQYF.

This clonotype has just a few counts. The chain employs TRBV6-2 or TRBV6-3 and TRBJ1-5, with D tentatively TRBD1 (5 bases). V lost 0 bases, J lost 4 bases, and 10 bases lay in between. In germline, CDR1 is MNHEY, CDR2 SVGEGT. The CDR3 sequence is 15 residues long. The CDR3 loop is CASSYSGVTNQPQHF. In DNA, the CDR3 is TGTGCCAGCAGTTACTCAGGGGTAACGAATCAGCCCCAGCATTTT.

This clonotype occurred a few times. This chain connects TRBV20-1 to TRBJ1-4; no definite D call. Germline CDR1 is DFQATT and CDR2 is SNEGSKA (reference sequence). Trimming removed 2 bases at V and 0 bases at J, with 7 bases between. The CDR3 loop spans 14 amino acids. The CDR3 region is CSARPRATNEKLFF. CDR3 coding DNA: TGCAGTGCTAGACCGCGGGCAACTAATGAAAAACTGTTTTTT.

Worth noting for this clonotype: This may arise from a read error, as a much more abundant clone is one base away. The rearrangement links TRBV6-4 to TRBJ2-3, with D perhaps matching TRBD1 or TRBD2 (5 bases each). V shed 6 bases and J shed 3 bases, with 16 bases lying between them. This CDR3 comprises 15 residues. Germline-derived CDR1 and CDR2 are MRHNA and SNTAGT. The CDR3 here is CASSPGAQHTDTQYF. For the CDR3, the DNA is TGTGCCAGCAGCCCCGGGGCGCAGCATACAGATACGCAGTATTTT.

This sequence joins TRBV9 and TRBJ2-3, with D unresolved. Trimming removed 4 bases from V and 7 bases from J, with 13 bases in between. The CDR3 loop spans 13 amino acids. Germline CDR1 SGDLS, CDR2 YYNGEE. Here the CDR3 reads CASSPPGLHTQYF. The CDR3 DNA sequence: TGTGCCAGCAGCCCCCCTGGTCTGCATACGCAGTATTTT.

The chain uses TRBV6-1 and TRBJ1-5, with a possible D match to TRBD1 (5 bases). The CDR3 loop spans 16 amino acids. V lost 7 bases, J lost 2 bases, and 18 bases lay in between. Germline CDR1 and CDR2: MNHNS and SASEGT. CDR3 loop: CASTPMGQGGNQPQHF. CDR3 nucleotides: TGTGCCAGCACTCCCATGGGCCAGGGCGGCAATCAGCCCCAGCATTTT.

The chain links TRBV27 to TRBJ1-1; possible D gene TRBD1, 6 bases. The CDR3 has 13 amino acids. The ends were cut back, 5 bases at V and 10 bases at J, with 17 bases in the middle. The V gene's germline CDR1 is MNHEY and CDR2 SMNVEV (reference sequence). In DNA, the CDR3 is TGTGCCAGCAGTGGGGGCACGGGGGACGGAGCTTTCTTT. The encoded protein is CASSGGTGDGAFF.

This clonotype was detected once. J is TRBJ1-4 and V is TRBV7-9; 7 bases are a match to TRBD1. Germline V CDR1 and CDR2: SEHNR, FQNEAQ (reference sequence). The V segment lost 8 bases and the J segment 5 bases; nucleotides outside the gene matches: 8. The CDR3 extends over 14 amino acids. CDR3 in DNA: TGTGCCAGCCTCCGGGACAGAGACAATGAAAAACTGTTTTTT. This encodes CASLRDRDNEKLFF.

At least ten counts were recorded for this clonotype. The chain couples TRBV11-2 to TRBJ1-5, with 10 bases fitting TRBD1. The CDR3 extends over 15 amino acids. J gave up 5 bases and V 1 base, and 2 bases lay outside the gene matches. Per germline, CDR1 SGHAT and CDR2 FQNNGV. DNA for the CDR3: TGTGCCAGCAGCTTAGGACAGGGGGCGGATCAGCCCCAGCATTTT. Translation gives CASSLGQGADQPQHF.

The table lists this clonotype with many counts. V and J are TRBV7-9 and TRBJ2-3; TRBD1 matches 8 bases. CDR3 length equals 15 residues. Germline V gene lookup returns CDR1 SEHNR and CDR2 FQNEAQ (reference sequence). The ends lost 4 bases at V and 1 base at J; junction bases unmatched: 4. The CDR3 sequence is CASSSTGQGTDTQYF. Written as DNA, the CDR3 is TGTGCCAGCAGCTCCACGGGACAGGGCACAGATACGCAGTATTTT.

V gene TRBV19 combines with J gene TRBJ1-5; tentative D call: TRBD1 (5 bases). There are 13 residues in the CDR3. The germline gives CDR1 LNHDA, CDR2 SQIVND (reference sequence). The V end lost 7 bases, the J end lost 5 bases, and 12 bases lay between the germline ends. The CDR3 is CASNGQGDQPQHF. CDR3 sequence (DNA): TGTGCCAGTAATGGGCAGGGTGATCAGCCCCAGCATTTT.

The chain links TRBV19 to TRBJ2-5; possibly TRBD1 or TRBD2 for D (5 bases each). V was trimmed by 7 bases and J by 1 base, leaving 13 bases between them. Germline-derived CDR1 and CDR2 are LNHDA and SQIVND (reference sequence). There are 14 residues in the CDR3. CDR3 DNA: TGTGCCAGTATTTTGGGACCGACCCAAGAGACCCAGTACTTC. Protein sequence: CASILGPTQETQYF.

V usage is TRBV6-2 or TRBV6-3 and J usage is TRBJ1-5, with D unresolved. Looked up from germline, CDR1 is MNHEY and CDR2 is SVGEGT. There are 15 residues in the CDR3. V was clipped by 0 bases and J by 0 bases, with 6 bases between them. The CDR3 nucleotides are TGTGCCAGCAGTTACTCGGCGAATAGCAATCAGCCCCAGCATTTT. This translates into CASSYSANSNQPQHF.

The DNA for the CDR3 is TGTGCCAGCAGCCAGACTAGCGGGAGGGTGTATGAGCAGTTCTTC. It encodes CASSQTSGRVYEQFF. The chain combines TRBV4-2 with TRBJ2-1; 14 bases fit TRBD2. CDR3 length: 15 amino acids. Germline CDR1 LGHNA, CDR2 YNFKEQ. The V and J ends lost 3 bases and 8 bases, in that order; junction bases with no gene match: 3.

The chain employs TRBV29-1 and TRBJ2-1; a weak D match, TRBD1 (5 bases). This CDR3 has 13 residues. Trimming shortened V by 4 bases and J by 2 bases, and 9 bases separated the two germline ends. CDR1 SQVTM and CDR2 ANQGSEA come from the germline V gene. DNA of the CDR3: TGCAGCGTTGGGCAGGGTACCTACAATGAGCAGTTCTTC. Encoded protein: CSVGQGTYNEQFF.

V and J are TRBV24-1 and TRBJ2-1, with D unresolved. The CDR3 consists of 16 residues. Trimming cost V 3 bases and J 0 bases, with 11 bases left between them. Germline lookup yields CDR1 KGHDR and CDR2 SFDVKD. The DNA for the CDR3 is TGTGCCACCAGTGATAGGAAAGGGATCTCCTACAATGAGCAGTTCTTC. Amino acid sequence: CATSDRKGISYNEQFF.